This TCR beta chain comes out of a study of response to subunit inactivated influenza vaccine. This clonotype has more than one count but fewer than ten. Its target is unknown. A single record per CDR3 protein comes from TCRdb applying MiXCR to the RT-PCR reads. The table shows roughly 790,000 distinct CDR3 sequences, with 21% occurring only once. From germline, CDR1 is DFQATT and CDR2 SNEGSKA (reference sequence). There are 14 residues in the CDR3. V gave up 3 bases and J gave up 2 bases, with 11 bases separating them. Study findings and constraints: Each seasonal influenza vaccination, the authors suggested, recruits few new T cells.

The sample here was PBMCs from blood, taken 5 days after vaccination. J is TRBJ2-4 and V is TRBV20-1; D is unclear. This receptor was obtained from a middle-aged man who received an inactivated influenza vaccine. The CDR3 here is CSASVRSTKNIQYF. The CDR3 coding sequence is TGCAGTGCTAGCGTCAGATCGACCAAAAACATTCAGTACTTC.